The T cell receptor (beta chain) described here comes from a study of T cell changes during pregnancy in multiple sclerosis. The data were produced by immunoSEQ multiplex PCR, yet TCRdb's version contains in-frame clones alone and is incomplete. The sample has 55,000 to 80,000 clones, 93% seen once; the top ten hold about 3%. Germline V CDR1 and CDR2: SEHNR, FQNEAQ (reference sequence). The CDR3 sequence is 15 residues long. V shed 5 bases and J 4 bases; nucleotides not matched to a gene: 9. The receptor's source is a female donor with multiple sclerosis, enrolled in a pregnancy study. The rearrangement joins TRBV7-9 to TRBJ1-2, with TRBD1 matching over 8 bases. The sequenced sample was CD8+ T cells from peripheral blood mononuclear cells, obtained in the second trimester of pregnancy. Here the CDR3 reads CASSKHRGGIYGYTF. The CDR3 nucleotides are TGTGCCAGCAGCAAACACAGGGGGGGTATCTATGGCTACACCTTC.